The rows below give T cell receptor beta chains drawn from one sample of a study of neurological immune-mediated disorders. Each CDR3 protein gets one entry after TCRdb re-called the 5' RACE reads with MiXCR. Of about 62,000 distinct CDR3 sequences in the sample, 3.7% were seen once. Sequencing was carried out using PBMCs. These receptors originate from a woman aged 45-60 years with multiple sclerosis. Both conserved end residues are part of each CDR3. Fields, in order: clone size, D gene, V gene, J gene, CDR3 DNA, CDR3 protein. A D gene is named only where the DNA matches it firmly. Not all rows give a size; the values are once, few, many and, for expanded clones, a class.

clone size: many
D gene: -
V gene: TRBV15
J gene: TRBJ1-5
CDR3 DNA: TGTGCCACCAGCAGAGATCGGAGTCAGCCCCAGAATTTT
CDR3 protein: CATSRDRSQPQNF

clone size: many
D gene: -
V gene: TRBV21-1
J gene: TRBJ2-4
CDR3 DNA: TGTGCCAGCAGCAAAGAGTTCAATCTAGCCAAAAACATTCAGTACTTC
CDR3 protein: CASSKEFNLAKNIQYF

clone size: many
D gene: -
V gene: TRBV6-2/TRBV6-3
J gene: TRBJ2-1
CDR3 DNA: TGTGCCAGCAGTTACGAGACTAGAAGGCAGTTCTTC
CDR3 protein: CASSYETRRQFF

clone size: many
D gene: TRBD1
V gene: TRBV19
J gene: TRBJ1-1
CDR3 DNA: TGTGCCAGTAGTACATCGACAGGGCTTGAAGCTTTCTTT
CDR3 protein: CASSTSTGLEAFF

clone size: many
D gene: -
V gene: TRBV6-6
J gene: TRBJ2-7
CDR3 DNA: TGTGCCAGCACCGATCTACAGGGCCCCTACGAGCAGTACTTC
CDR3 protein: CASTDLQGPYEQYF

clone size: -
D gene: -
V gene: TRBV3-1
J gene: TRBJ1-2
CDR3 DNA: TGTGCCAGCAGCCAAAAAGACAGTTATGGCTACACCTTC
CDR3 protein: CASSQKDSYGYTF

clone size: -
D gene: -
V gene: TRBV3-1
J gene: TRBJ2-2
CDR3 DNA: TGTGCCAGCAGCCACGCCGGAGCATTGAACACCGGGGAGCTGTTTTTT
CDR3 protein: CASSHAGALNTGELFF

clone size: many
D gene: TRBD1
V gene: TRBV20-1
J gene: TRBJ2-3
CDR3 DNA: TGCAGTGCTAGGGGACAGGGGGCATCAGATACGCAGTATTTT
CDR3 protein: CSARGQGASDTQYF

clone size: many
D gene: -
V gene: TRBV6-6
J gene: TRBJ2-5
CDR3 DNA: TGTGCCAGCAGTTTCCGGGACTCGAAAGAGACCCAGTACTTC
CDR3 protein: CASSFRDSKETQYF

clone size: many
D gene: TRBD2
V gene: TRBV5-1
J gene: TRBJ2-7
CDR3 DNA: TGCGCCAGCAGCCCGGTGGGGACTATAACCTACGAGCAGTACTTC
CDR3 protein: CASSPVGTITYEQYF

clone size: many
D gene: TRBD1
V gene: TRBV29-1
J gene: TRBJ1-1
CDR3 DNA: TGCAGCGTTAATACAGGGGGCGCGGGAGAGGCTTTCTTT
CDR3 protein: CSVNTGGAGEAFF

clone size: -
D gene: -
V gene: TRBV20-1
J gene: TRBJ2-1
CDR3 DNA: TGCAGTGCCCTTACTAGGAACAATGAGCAGTTCTTC
CDR3 protein: CSALTRNNEQFF

clone size: many
D gene: -
V gene: TRBV12-3/TRBV12-4
J gene: TRBJ2-6
CDR3 DNA: TGTGCCAGCAGTTCCCACCGCTCTGGGGCCAACGTCCTGACTTTC
CDR3 protein: CASSSHRSGANVLTF

clone size: -
D gene: TRBD1
V gene: TRBV27
J gene: TRBJ1-3
CDR3 DNA: TGTGCCAGCAGTACACGGACAGGGACTGGAAACACCATATATTTT
CDR3 protein: CASSTRTGTGNTIYF

clone size: many
D gene: -
V gene: TRBV12-3/TRBV12-4
J gene: TRBJ1-5
CDR3 DNA: TGTGCCAGCAGTTTAACGTTGGCCGCTCCCCAGCATTTT
CDR3 protein: CASSLTLAAPQHF

clone size: many
D gene: -
V gene: TRBV20-1
J gene: TRBJ2-6
CDR3 DNA: TGCAGTGTCCCGTCGACGTGGGCCAACGTCCTGACTTTC
CDR3 protein: CSVPSTWANVLTF

clone size: medium-sized
D gene: -
V gene: TRBV7-2
J gene: TRBJ1-5
CDR3 DNA: TGTGCCAGCAGCTTAGACAGGGTCAATCAGCCCCAGCATTTT
CDR3 protein: CASSLDRVNQPQHF

clone size: many
D gene: -
V gene: TRBV5-1
J gene: TRBJ2-1
CDR3 DNA: TGCGCCAGCAGCTTGTCGGGAGTAGCCAATGAGCAGTTCTTC
CDR3 protein: CASSLSGVANEQFF

clone size: many
D gene: -
V gene: TRBV7-2
J gene: TRBJ1-6
CDR3 DNA: TGTGCCAGCAGCTTACTGGGGGGCTTAAATTCACCCCTCAACTTT
CDR3 protein: CASSLLGGLNSPLNF

clone size: many
D gene: -
V gene: TRBV6-1
J gene: TRBJ2-3
CDR3 DNA: TGTGCCAGCAGTGCTGTAACAGGGATACCAGATACGCAGTATTTT
CDR3 protein: CASSAVTGIPDTQYF

clone size: many
D gene: -
V gene: TRBV10-3
J gene: TRBJ2-3
CDR3 DNA: TGTGCCATCGCCGTCGTAGCGGCCTCCACAGATACGCAGTATTTT
CDR3 protein: CAIAVVAASTDTQYF

clone size: many
D gene: TRBD1
V gene: TRBV7-2
J gene: TRBJ1-1
CDR3 DNA: TGTGCCAGCAGCTCGACAGGGTCCAGCACTGAAGCTTTCTTT
CDR3 protein: CASSSTGSSTEAFF

clone size: many
D gene: -
V gene: TRBV13
J gene: TRBJ2-5
CDR3 DNA: TGTGCCAGCAGCTTAATAGACCAAGAGACCCAGTACTTC
CDR3 protein: CASSLIDQETQYF

clone size: -
D gene: TRBD1
V gene: TRBV20-1
J gene: TRBJ1-6
CDR3 DNA: TGCAGTGCTAGAGGAGGGCAGGGGGATAATTCACCCCTCAACTTT
CDR3 protein: CSARGGQGDNSPLNF

clone size: many
D gene: -
V gene: TRBV20-1
J gene: TRBJ2-5
CDR3 DNA: TGCAGTGCTAGAGACATACAAGAGACCCAGTACTTC
CDR3 protein: CSARDIQETQYF

clone size: -
D gene: TRBD2
V gene: TRBV18
J gene: TRBJ2-7
CDR3 DNA: TGTGCCAGCTCACTAAACCCCCTAGCGGGAGAGGACCACGAGCAGTACTTC
CDR3 protein: CASSLNPLAGEDHEQYF

clone size: many
D gene: -
V gene: TRBV29-1
J gene: TRBJ2-1
CDR3 DNA: TGCAGCAAGGTCGGGGGGCTGCTCTCCTACAATGAGCAGTTCTTC
CDR3 protein: CSKVGGLLSYNEQFF

clone size: many
D gene: -
V gene: TRBV12-3/TRBV12-4
J gene: TRBJ1-1
CDR3 DNA: TGTGCCAGCAGTTTTGGAGTACGGCTGAACACTGAAGCTTTCTTT
CDR3 protein: CASSFGVRLNTEAFF

clone size: -
D gene: TRBD1
V gene: TRBV20-1
J gene: TRBJ1-5
CDR3 DNA: TGCAGTGCTAGACCGGGACAGGATAGCAATCAGCCCCAGAATTTT
CDR3 protein: CSARPGQDSNQPQNF

clone size: many
D gene: TRBD2
V gene: TRBV4-3
J gene: TRBJ2-5
CDR3 DNA: TGCGCCAGCAGCCAAGAAGGGCTAGCGGGGGGGAACGAAGAGACCCAGTACTTC
CDR3 protein: CASSQEGLAGGNEETQYF